This T cell receptor beta chain was documented in a study of CD4 and CD8 cells across lung adenocarcinoma regions. TCRdb analysed the PCR reads with MiXCR anew, one entry per CDR3 protein. The profile shows approximately 11,000 distinct CDR3 sequences, approximately 55% of them singletons. Samples came from patients with localized non-small cell lung adenocarcinoma. The V gene's germline CDR1 is MNHNS and CDR2 SASEGT. The CDR3 runs 16 residues. The sequenced sample consisted of CD4+ T cells from the center of a lung tumor. The chain links TRBV6-1 to TRBJ2-5; 11 bases map to TRBD2. The J call is in doubt because the DNA end fits TRBJ2-1 better. This receptor was obtained from a male donor with lung adenocarcinoma. The CD4 and CD8 labels of this study may be unreliable. The CDR3 DNA is TGTGCCAGCAGTGCCGGGACTAGCGGTACCTGGGGCGAGCAGTTCTTC. Amino acids: CASSAGTSGTWGEQFF.